Presented here are 10 T cell receptor beta chains from one specimen sequenced in a study of blood T cell repertoires in COVID-19. Sequencing was performed with immunoSEQ multiplex PCR; in TCRdb, only in-frame clones are kept and a portion is missing. The table lists 250,000 to 300,000 clones, around 90% of them singletons, with 0.85% to 0.95% in the top ten. Sequencing used peripheral blood. Receptors were obtained from a woman aged 40 to 55 who had recovered from COVID-19.

The chain recombines TRBV6-5 with TRBJ1-2; TRBD1 matches 11 bases. This CDR3 is built from 15 residues. J lost 7 bases, V lost 6 bases, and 10 bases had no gene match. CDR1 is MNHEY and CDR2 is SVGAGI in the germline V gene. The CDR3 region has the DNA TGTGCCAGCAGACGCCCTGGACAGGGGGCTGTTGGCTACACCTTC. As protein: CASRRPGQGAVGYTF.

The chain recombines TRBV9 with TRBJ2-7, with a weak D call TRBD2 (6 bases). Deletions cut 2 bases from V and 5 bases from J, with 14 bases between. CDR3 length equals 14 residues. Germline V gives CDR1 SGDLS, CDR2 YYNGEE. CDR3 DNA: TGTGCCAGCAGCGTCGGAGGGAGCCCCCACGAGCAGTACTTC. Translated: CASSVGGSPHEQYF.

The V call is TRBV5-6, the J call TRBJ1-2, with a possible D match to TRBD1 (6 bases). Between the trimmed V and J ends, which lost 4 bases and 6 bases, there was a span of 19 bases. The CDR3 covers 15 residues. Germline values: CDR1 SGHDT, CDR2 YYEEEE. The CDR3 coding sequence is TGTGCCAGCAGCCTAACTCCGGGGGGCGCAGATGGCTACACCTTC. Protein sequence: CASSLTPGGADGYTF.

This clone was seen more than once but under ten times. This chain uses TRBV18 with TRBJ1-2; D remains ambiguous. V gave up 5 bases and J gave up 1 base, with 8 bases separating them. Per the germline V gene, CDR1 is KGHSH and CDR2 is LQKENI. The CDR3 spans 13 residues. CDR3 sequence: CASSLSLNYGYTF. Written as DNA, the CDR3 is TGTGCCAGCTCATTATCCCTTAACTATGGCTACACCTTC.

CDR3 protein: CAWSVPGIETQYF. In DNA, the CDR3 is TGTGCCTGGAGTGTACCGGGAATCGAGACCCAGTACTTC. The chain uses TRBV30 and TRBJ2-5; possible D gene TRBD2, 5 bases. The CDR3 extends over 13 amino acids. Between the trimmed V and J ends, which lost 0 bases and 5 bases, there was a span of 10 bases. Germline CDR1 is GTSNPN and CDR2 is SVGIG (reference sequence).

V is TRBV11-1 and J is TRBJ2-7; TRBD1 is a possible D gene (6 bases). The CDR3 covers 14 residues. V gave up 5 bases and J gave up 1 base, with 12 bases separating them. Per the germline V gene, CDR1 is SGHAT and CDR2 is FQDESV (reference sequence). CDR3 in DNA: TGTGCCAGCAGCGCACAGGGAGCTTCCTACGAGCAGTACTTC. Translation: CASSAQGASYEQYF. Complete variable domain (other parts from reference TRBV11-1 and TRBJ2-7): EAEVAQSPRYKITEKSQAVAFWCDPISGHATLYWYRQILGQGPELLVQFQDESVVDDSQLPKDRFSAERLKGVDSTLKIQPAELGDSAMYLCASSAQGASYEQYFGPGTRLTVT.

The rearrangement joins TRBV5-5 to TRBJ2-7, with TRBD1 as a possible D gene (5 bases). This CDR3 spans 13 amino acids. V gave up 1 base and J gave up 2 bases, with 7 bases separating them. CDR1 is SGHKS, CDR2 YYEKEE, per germline (reference sequence). In DNA, the CDR3 is TGTGCCAGCAGCTTGCAGGGCCCCTACGAGCAGTACTTC. As protein: CASSLQGPYEQYF.

This sequence joins TRBV12-3 or TRBV12-4 and TRBJ2-7; tentative D call: TRBD2 (6 bases). The CDR3 has 13 residues. Trimming removed 3 bases from V and 7 bases from J, with 13 bases in between. The CDR3 DNA reads TGTGCCAGCAGTTTGAAACAGGAGGGGGAGCAGTACTTC. Translating it yields CASSLKQEGEQYF.

The gene calls are TRBV4-1 and TRBJ2-1; the D is unclear. The CDR3 sequence is 18 residues long. Germline assignment: CDR1 MGHRA and CDR2 YSYEKL. V lost 3 bases, J lost 3 bases, and 21 bases lay in between. The CDR3: CASSHPAPAGGNYNEQFF. In DNA form, the CDR3 reads TGCGCCAGCAGCCACCCTGCCCCCGCCGGCGGTAACTACAATGAGCAGTTCTTC.

This rearrangement joins TRBV10-1 to TRBJ2-5; 9 bases fit TRBD2. The CDR3 sequence is 17 residues long. CDR1 is WNHNN, CDR2 SYGVQD, per germline (reference sequence). V shed 0 bases, J shed 1 base, and the junction held 6 bases outside the gene matches. The CDR3, as DNA: TGCGCCAGCAGTGAGTCGCCCTCGACTAGCGGCCAAGAGACCCAGTACTTC. Translated: CASSESPSTSGQETQYF.